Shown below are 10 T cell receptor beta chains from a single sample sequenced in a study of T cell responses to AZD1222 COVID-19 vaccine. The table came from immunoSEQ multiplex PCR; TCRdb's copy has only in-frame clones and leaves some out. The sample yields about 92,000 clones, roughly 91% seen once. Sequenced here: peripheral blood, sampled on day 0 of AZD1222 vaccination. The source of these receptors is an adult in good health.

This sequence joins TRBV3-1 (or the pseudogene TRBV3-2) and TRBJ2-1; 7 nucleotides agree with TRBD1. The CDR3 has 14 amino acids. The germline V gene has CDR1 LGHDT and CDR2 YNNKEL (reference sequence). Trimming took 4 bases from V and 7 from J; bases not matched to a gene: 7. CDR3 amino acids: CASSRIGTENEQFF. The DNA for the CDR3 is TGTGCCAGCAGCCGAATCGGGACAGAGAATGAGCAGTTCTTC.

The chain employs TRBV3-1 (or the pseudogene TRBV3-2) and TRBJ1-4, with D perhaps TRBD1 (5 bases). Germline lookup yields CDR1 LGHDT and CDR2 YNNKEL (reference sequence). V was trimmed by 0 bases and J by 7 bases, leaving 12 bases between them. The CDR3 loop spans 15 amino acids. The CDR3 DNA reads TGTGCCAGCAGCCAAGACCGGGGGGTAGGTGAAAAACTGTTTTTT. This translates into CASSQDRGVGEKLFF.

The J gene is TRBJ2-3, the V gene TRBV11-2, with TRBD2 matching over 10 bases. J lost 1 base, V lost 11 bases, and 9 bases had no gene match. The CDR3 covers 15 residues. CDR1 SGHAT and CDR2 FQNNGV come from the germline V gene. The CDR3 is CACGPSGGRTDTQYF. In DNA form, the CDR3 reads TGTGCCTGCGGGCCTAGCGGGGGCCGCACAGATACGCAGTATTTT.

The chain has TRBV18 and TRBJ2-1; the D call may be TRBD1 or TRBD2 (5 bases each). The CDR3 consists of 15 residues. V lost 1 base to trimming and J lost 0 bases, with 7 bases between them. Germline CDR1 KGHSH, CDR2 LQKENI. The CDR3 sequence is CASSPRDGSYNEQFF. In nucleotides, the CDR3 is TGTGCCAGCTCACCACGGGACGGCTCCTACAATGAGCAGTTCTTC. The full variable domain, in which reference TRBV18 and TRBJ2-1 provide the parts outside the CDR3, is NAGVMQNPRHLVRRRGQEARLRCSPMKGHSHVYWYRQLPEEGLKFMVYLQKENIIDESGMPKERFSAEFPKEGPSILRIQQVVRGDSAAYFCASSPRDGSYNEQFFGPGTRLTVL.

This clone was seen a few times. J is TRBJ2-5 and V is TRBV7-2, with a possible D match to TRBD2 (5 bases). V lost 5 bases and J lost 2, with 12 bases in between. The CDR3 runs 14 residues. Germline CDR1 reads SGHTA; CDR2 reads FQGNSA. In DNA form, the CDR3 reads TGTGCCAGCAGCCCCCGCCCGGGGCAAGAGACCCAGTACTTC. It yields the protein CASSPRPGQETQYF.

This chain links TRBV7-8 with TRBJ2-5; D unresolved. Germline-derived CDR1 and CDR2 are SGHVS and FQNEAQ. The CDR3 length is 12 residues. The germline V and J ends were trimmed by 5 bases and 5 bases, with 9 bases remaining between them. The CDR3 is CASSLRRETQYF. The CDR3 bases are TGTGCCAGCAGCCTACGAAGGGAGACCCAGTACTTC.

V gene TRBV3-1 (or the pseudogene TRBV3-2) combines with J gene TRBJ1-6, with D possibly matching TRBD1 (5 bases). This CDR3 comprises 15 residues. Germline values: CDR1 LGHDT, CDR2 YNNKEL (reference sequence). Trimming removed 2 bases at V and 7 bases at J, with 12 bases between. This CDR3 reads CASSQRDRPNSPLHF. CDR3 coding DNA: TGTGCCAGCAGCCAAAGGGACCGACCAAATTCACCCCTCCACTTT.

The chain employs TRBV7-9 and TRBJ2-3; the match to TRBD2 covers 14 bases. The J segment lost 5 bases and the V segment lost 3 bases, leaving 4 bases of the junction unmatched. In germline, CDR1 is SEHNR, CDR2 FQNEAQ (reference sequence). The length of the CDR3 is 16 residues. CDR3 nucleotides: TGTGCCAGCAGCTTGGGACTAGCGGGGGTGGAAGATACGCAGTATTTT. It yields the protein CASSLGLAGVEDTQYF.

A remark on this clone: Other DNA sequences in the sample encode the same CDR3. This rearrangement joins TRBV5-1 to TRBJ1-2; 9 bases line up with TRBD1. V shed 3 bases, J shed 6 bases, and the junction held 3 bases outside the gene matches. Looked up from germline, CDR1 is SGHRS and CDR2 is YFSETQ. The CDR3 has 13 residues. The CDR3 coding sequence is TGCGCCAGCAGCTCGGGACAGGGTGATGGCTACACCTTC. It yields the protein CASSSGQGDGYTF.

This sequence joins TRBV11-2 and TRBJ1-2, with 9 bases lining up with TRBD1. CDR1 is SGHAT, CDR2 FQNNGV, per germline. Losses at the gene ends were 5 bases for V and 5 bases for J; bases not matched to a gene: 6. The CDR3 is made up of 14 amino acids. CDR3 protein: CASSPGTGLYGYTF. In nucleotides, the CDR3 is TGTGCCAGCAGCCCCGGGACAGGGCTGTATGGCTACACCTTC.